This passage covers 23 T cell receptor beta chains from one sample sequenced in a study of blood T cell repertoires in COVID-19. The repertoire was sequenced with immunoSEQ multiplex PCR; TCRdb's copy has only in-frame clones and lacks some. The sample has more than 140,000 clones; 84% are singletons. Specimen: peripheral blood. The receptors derive from a woman between 50 and 59 years old in a cohort sampled during active or convalescent COVID-19.

The chain uses TRBV5-1 and TRBJ2-7; 9 bases are a match to TRBD1. The CDR3 runs to 15 residues. CDR1 is SGHRS and CDR2 is YFSETQ in the germline V gene. V gave up 8 bases and J gave up 3 bases; unmatched junction bases: 12. CDR3 DNA sequence: TGCGCCAGTACGAGTTCCGGGACAGGGCGCTACGAGCAGTACTTC. Its protein is CASTSSGTGRYEQYF.

This clone was detected once. The gene calls are TRBV6-1 and TRBJ2-3, with 7 positions matching TRBD2. Germline lookup yields CDR1 MNHNS and CDR2 SASEGT. CDR3 size: 15 residues. The V and J ends lost 0 bases and 2 bases, in that order; junction bases with no gene match: 2. The CDR3 nucleotides are TGTGCCAGCAGTGAAGCGGGGGGGTCCACAGATACGCAGTATTTT. Amino acids: CASSEAGGSTDTQYF.

The rearrangement links TRBV24-1 to TRBJ1-2, with 7 bases fitting TRBD1. The CDR3 contains 15 residues. CDR1 and CDR2 from the germline V gene are KGHDR and SFDVKD. V lost 4 bases, J lost 6 bases, and 10 bases stayed unmatched. Here the CDR3 reads CATSDPSPGQNGYTF. CDR3 bases: TGTGCCACCAGTGACCCATCCCCGGGACAGAATGGCTACACCTTC.

The CDR3 is CASSFGLFSSYNEQFF. The CDR3 region has the DNA TGCGCCAGCAGCTTCGGTTTGTTTAGCTCCTACAATGAGCAGTTCTTC. J is TRBJ2-1 and V is TRBV5-1; D is undetermined. Germline-derived CDR1 and CDR2 are SGHRS and YFSETQ. V was trimmed by 2 bases and J by 0 bases, leaving 12 bases between them. This CDR3 contains 16 residues.

The rearrangement joins TRBV2 to TRBJ1-2; D ambiguous. Between the trimmed V and J ends, which lost 4 bases and 4 bases, there was a span of 10 bases. The CDR3 runs 13 residues. Germline CDR1 reads SNHLY; CDR2 reads FYNNEI. The CDR3 loop reads CASSAGSGYGYTF. The CDR3 DNA sequence: TGTGCCAGCAGTGCTGGATCGGGCTATGGCTACACCTTC.

The rearrangement joins TRBV2 to TRBJ2-7, with D tentatively TRBD1 (5 bases). The germline V and J ends were trimmed by 4 bases and 4 bases, with 17 bases remaining between them. The CDR3 covers 15 residues. The germline CDR1 and CDR2 sequences are SNHLY and FYNNEI. CDR3 bases: TGTGCCAGCAGTGCTTCGTCGACAGTCCCTTACGAGCAGTACTTC. This gives the protein CASSASSTVPYEQYF.

This clone showed up just a few times. The chain uses TRBV6-1 and TRBJ2-7, with a tentative D call TRBD2 (5 bases). CDR1 and CDR2 (germline): MNHNS, SASEGT. There are 15 residues in the CDR3. V was clipped by 1 base and J by 0 bases, with 10 bases between them. CDR3 sequence reads: CASSEEAGISYEQYF. For the CDR3, the DNA is TGTGCCAGCAGTGAAGAGGCCGGGATCTCCTACGAGCAGTACTTC.

The chain employs TRBV5-1 and TRBJ2-3, with a tentative D call TRBD1 (5 bases). The CDR3 length is 17 residues. Germline-derived CDR1 and CDR2 are SGHRS and YFSETQ. V shed 0 bases and J shed 6 bases, with 20 bases lying between them. CDR3 region: CASSLARLARDQDTQYF. The CDR3 bases are TGCGCCAGCAGCTTGGCCCGTCTCGCCAGGGATCAGGATACGCAGTATTTT.

This chain uses TRBV6-4 with TRBJ1-6; 7 bases map to TRBD1. Trimming removed 6 bases from V and 4 bases from J; junction bases left unmatched: 3. There are 14 residues in the CDR3. CDR1 is MRHNA and CDR2 is SNTAGT in the germline V gene. The CDR3 reads CASRQTGYNSPLHF. The CDR3 DNA is TGTGCCAGCAGACAGACAGGGTATAATTCACCCCTCCACTTT.

V and J are TRBV6-2 or TRBV6-3 and TRBJ1-5; 8 bases are a match to TRBD1. The CDR3 length is 15 residues. V lost 2 bases and J lost 5; bases outside the gene matches: 5. Germline loops: CDR1 MNHEY, CDR2 SVGEGT. The CDR3 region is CASSYGRGLHQPQHF. As DNA, the CDR3 is TGTGCCAGCAGTTACGGCAGGGGGCTTCATCAGCCCCAGCATTTT.

The V call is TRBV11-3, the J call TRBJ2-2, with 7 bases identical to TRBD1. After removal of 5 bases from V and 3 bases from J, the junction contained 9 bases not matched to a gene. There are 16 residues in the CDR3. Germline CDR1 SGHNT, CDR2 YENEEA. The CDR3 is CASSPKGTVHTGELFF. The CDR3 DNA follows: TGTGCCAGCAGCCCAAAAGGGACAGTTCACACCGGGGAGCTGTTTTTT.

Only a few counts were recorded for this clone. V gene TRBV9 combines with J gene TRBJ1-2, with D possibly matching TRBD1 (6 bases). The CDR3 is made up of 12 amino acids. Trimming cost V 4 bases and J 6 bases, with 10 bases left between them. In germline, CDR1 is SGDLS, CDR2 YYNGEE. CDR3 residues: CASSRGGDGYTF. CDR3 coding DNA: TGTGCCAGCAGCAGAGGGGGGGATGGCTACACCTTC. Variable domain in full (rest from reference TRBV9 and TRBJ1-2): DSGVTQTPKHLITATGQRVTLRCSPRSGDLSVYWYQQSLDQGLQFLIQYYNGEERAKGNILERFSAQQFPDLHSELNLSSLELGDSALYFCASSRGGDGYTFGSGTRLTVV.

The chain carries TRBV4-3 and TRBJ2-7; TRBD1 matches at 9 bases. The CDR3 contains 15 residues. The trim removed 4 bases at V and 4 bases at J, leaving 8 bases unmatched. In germline, CDR1 is LGHNA, CDR2 YSLEER. The chain's CDR3 is CASSLGQGNGYEQYF. The CDR3 coding sequence is TGCGCCAGCAGCCTTGGACAGGGGAATGGGTACGAGCAGTACTTC.

J is TRBJ2-5 and V is TRBV29-1; weak D call: TRBD2 (5 bases). CDR3 length: 11 residues. Trimming removed 6 bases at V and 5 bases at J, with 10 bases between. The germline gives CDR1 SQVTM, CDR2 ANQGSEA. CDR3 nucleotides: TGCAGCGTCCAAAGGAGGGAGACCCAGTACTTC. Translating gives CSVQRRETQYF.

The chain employs TRBV5-8 and TRBJ2-2; 7 bases match TRBD2. CDR1 SGHTS and CDR2 YDEGEE come from the germline V gene. The CDR3 covers 12 residues. Trimming at V came to 4 bases and at J to 6 bases, leaving 0 bases not matched to a gene. CDR3 amino acids: CASSREAGELFF. Written as DNA, the CDR3 is TGTGCCAGCAGCCGGGAGGCCGGGGAGCTGTTTTTT.

The V gene is TRBV9, the J gene TRBJ2-1; 10 nucleotides match TRBD2. Germline assignment: CDR1 SGDLS and CDR2 YYNGEE. With 4 bases clipped from V and 4 bases from J, the junction kept 5 bases outside the gene matches. The CDR3 length is 15 residues. As DNA, the CDR3 is TGTGCCAGCAGCCGAAATAGCGGGGGGTACAATGAGCAGTTCTTC. This translates into CASSRNSGGYNEQFF.

V is TRBV9 and J is TRBJ1-1; D gene ambiguous. Looked up from germline, CDR1 is SGDLS and CDR2 is YYNGEE. V shed 1 base and J shed 2 bases, with 6 bases lying between them. The CDR3 totals 13 residues. CDR3 loop: CASSVTGNTEAFF. In DNA form, the CDR3 reads TGTGCCAGCAGCGTAACGGGAAACACTGAAGCTTTCTTT.

The rearrangement links TRBV12-3 or TRBV12-4 to TRBJ1-2; TRBD1 might be the D (5 bases). The CDR3 contains 13 residues. V was clipped by 6 bases and J by 8 bases, with 16 bases between them. The CDR3 coding sequence is TGTGCCAGCAGAGCGACAGTTCTCGAGGGCTACACCTTC. This sequence encodes CASRATVLEGYTF.

V usage is TRBV6-2 or TRBV6-3 and J usage is TRBJ2-4; D call uncertain. This CDR3 region has 13 residues. Germline V lookup: CDR1 MNHEY, CDR2 SVGEGT. Between the trimmed V and J ends, which lost 6 bases and 1 base, there was a span of 7 bases. CDR3 sequence reads: CASSPAAKNIQYF. The DNA for the CDR3 is TGTGCCAGCAGCCCCGCGGCCAAAAACATTCAGTACTTC.

V and J are TRBV5-4 and TRBJ2-1; 12 bases align to TRBD2. The CDR3 has 15 amino acids. Germline loops: CDR1 SGHNT, CDR2 YYREEE (reference sequence). The ends lost 5 bases at V and 4 bases at J; junction bases unmatched: 4. In DNA form, the CDR3 reads TGTGCCAGCAGAGCTAGCGGGGGGGCTTACAATGAGCAGTTCTTC. Translation gives CASRASGGAYNEQFF.

This chain connects TRBV5-5 to TRBJ1-2; 11 nucleotides line up with TRBD1. Per germline, CDR1 SGHKS and CDR2 YYEKEE (reference sequence). The CDR3 runs 14 residues. The ends lost 4 bases at V and 3 bases at J; junction bases unmatched: 2. The DNA for the CDR3 is TGTGCCAGCAGCGGGGGACAGGGGGACTATGGCTACACCTTC. Translating gives CASSGGQGDYGYTF.

The chain joins TRBV7-9 to TRBJ2-7, with 11 bases identical to TRBD1. Germline V gives CDR1 SEHNR, CDR2 FQNEAQ (reference sequence). After removal of 5 bases from V and 6 bases from J, the junction contained 9 bases not matched to a gene. This CDR3 contains 15 residues. The chain's CDR3 is CASSQGDRGSGEQYF. CDR3 sequence (DNA): TGTGCCAGCAGCCAAGGGGACAGGGGGTCGGGCGAGCAGTACTTC.

The chain has TRBV4-3 and TRBJ2-5; 14 bases are a match to TRBD2. The CDR3 covers 18 residues. The J segment lost 5 bases and the V segment lost 0 bases, leaving 8 bases of the junction unmatched. In germline, CDR1 is LGHNA, CDR2 YSLEER. CDR3 DNA: TGCGCCAGCAGCCAAGATGTCCGACTAGCGGGGGGGCGCGAGACCCAGTACTTC. The encoded protein is CASSQDVRLAGGRETQYF.